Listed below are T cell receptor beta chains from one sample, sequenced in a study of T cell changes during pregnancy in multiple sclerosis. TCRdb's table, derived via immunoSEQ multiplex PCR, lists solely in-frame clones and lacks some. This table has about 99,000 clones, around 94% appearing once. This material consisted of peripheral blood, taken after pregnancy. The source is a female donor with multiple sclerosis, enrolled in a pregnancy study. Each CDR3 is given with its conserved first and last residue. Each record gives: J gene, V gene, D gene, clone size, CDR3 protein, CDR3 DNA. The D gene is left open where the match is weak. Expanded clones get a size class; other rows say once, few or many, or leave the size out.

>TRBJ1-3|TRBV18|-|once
CASSPGTSGNTIYF
TGTGCCAGCTCACCAGGGACATCGGGAAACACCATATATTTT
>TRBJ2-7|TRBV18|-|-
CASSLVDYSYEQYF
TGTGCCAGCTCGCTTGTGGACTACTCCTACGAGCAGTACTTC
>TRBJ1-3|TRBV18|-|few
CASSLAQGEGNTIYF
TGTGCCAGCTCATTGGCACAGGGTGAAGGAAACACCATATATTTT
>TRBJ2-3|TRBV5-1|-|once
CASSLDSRTTDTQYF
TGCGCCAGCAGCTTGGATTCGCGGACAACAGATACGCAGTATTTT
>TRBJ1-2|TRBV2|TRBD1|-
CASRETGGGSYGYTF
TGTGCCAGCAGGGAAACAGGGGGCGGTTCCTATGGCTACACCTTC
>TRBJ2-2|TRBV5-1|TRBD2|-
CASSPGTSPTGELFF
TGCGCCAGCAGCCCCGGGACTAGCCCTACCGGGGAGCTGTTTTTT
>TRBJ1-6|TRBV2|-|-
CASTYAEESPLHF
TGTGCCAGCACGTATGCCGAGGAATCACCCCTCCACTTT
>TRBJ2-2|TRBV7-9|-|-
CASSFSTGELFF
TGTGCCAGCAGCTTCAGCACCGGGGAGCTGTTTTTT
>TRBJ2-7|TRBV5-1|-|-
CASSFRGSTYEQYF
TGCGCCAGCAGCTTCAGAGGGTCTACCTACGAGCAGTACTTC
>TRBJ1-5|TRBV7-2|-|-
CASSLWSRPESNQPQHF
TGTGCCAGCAGCTTATGGTCTAGACCTGAAAGCAATCAGCCCCAGCATTTT
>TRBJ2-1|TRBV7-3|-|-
CASSLSGAVSYNEQFF
TGTGCCAGCAGCTTAAGCGGGGCTGTGTCCTACAATGAGCAGTTCTTC
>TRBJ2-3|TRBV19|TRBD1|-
CASSIDTPTGGNFLLTDTQYF
TGTGCCAGTAGTATAGATACCCCGACAGGGGGAAACTTTCTACTCACAGATACGCAGTATTTT
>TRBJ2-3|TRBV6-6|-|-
CASDYRGTDTQYF
TGTGCCAGCGATTACCGAGGCACAGATACGCAGTATTTT
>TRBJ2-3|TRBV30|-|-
CAWSRFGLAQMSDTQYF
TGTGCCTGGAGTCGATTCGGGCTAGCGCAAATGTCAGATACGCAGTATTTT
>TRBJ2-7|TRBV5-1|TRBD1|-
CASSWKSGTVGEQYF
TGCGCCAGCAGCTGGAAGTCCGGGACAGTCGGCGAGCAGTACTTC
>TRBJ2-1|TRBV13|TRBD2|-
CASSSVGGAYNEQFF
TGTGCCAGCAGCTCTGTCGGGGGGGCCTACAATGAGCAGTTCTTC
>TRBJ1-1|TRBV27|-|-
CASSRAGNTEAFF
TGTGCCAGCAGCAGGGCAGGGAACACTGAAGCTTTCTTT